Below are 19 T cell receptor beta chains sequenced from a single sample in a study of cytomegalovirus exposure and HLA in healthy donors. PCR employed 60 Vbeta and 13 Jbeta primers. Some clones are missing from TCRdb's copy, which holds only in-frame ones; the method was immunoSEQ multiplex PCR. The data contain around 200,000 clones, 75% to 90% of them singletons. Material for sequencing was PBMCs. These receptors were obtained from a man between 35 and 55 years old in good health and CMV-seropositive.

This rearrangement joins TRBV30 to TRBJ2-1; D remains ambiguous. Trimming shortened V by 3 bases and J by 6 bases, and 9 bases separated the two germline ends. This CDR3 is built from 12 residues. The germline CDR1 and CDR2 sequences are GTSNPN and SVGIG (reference sequence). The CDR3 spells CAWRVSLNEQFF. The CDR3 coding sequence is TGTGCCTGGAGGGTCAGTCTCAATGAGCAGTTCTTC.

This clone has just a few counts. The chain recombines TRBV7-9 with TRBJ2-5; 7 bases map to TRBD1. V shed 5 bases, J shed 5 bases, and the junction held 11 bases outside the gene matches. Germline-derived CDR1 and CDR2 are SEHNR and FQNEAQ (reference sequence). The length of the CDR3 is 15 residues. CDR3 region: CASSPRDSKRETQYF. CDR3 in DNA: TGTGCCAGCAGCCCCCGGGACAGCAAGAGGGAGACCCAGTACTTC.

A note on this clone: The sample carries other DNA sequences with the same CDR3. J is TRBJ1-1 and V is TRBV5-6; D gene uncertain. Trimming cost V 2 bases and J 1 base, with 6 bases left between them. The germline gives CDR1 SGHDT, CDR2 YYEEEE. The CDR3 extends over 13 amino acids. CDR3 amino acids: CASSFSRNTEAFF. CDR3 in DNA: TGTGCCAGCAGCTTTTCTCGGAACACTGAAGCTTTCTTT.

The J gene is TRBJ1-2, the V gene TRBV25-1; TRBD1 aligns across 8 bases. Germline V gene sequence: CDR1 MGHDK, CDR2 SYGVNS. This CDR3 region has 15 residues. Trimming cost V 4 bases and J 4 bases; bases outside gene matches: 8. The CDR3 spells CASSGDRPTPYGYTF. In DNA, the CDR3 is TGTGCCAGCAGTGGGGACAGGCCGACCCCCTATGGCTACACCTTC.

This sequence joins TRBV6-6 and TRBJ1-5, with 8 positions matching TRBD1. This CDR3 is 14 amino acids long. The V and J ends lost 6 bases and 7 bases, in that order; junction bases with no gene match: 8. Germline CDR1 reads MNHNY; CDR2 reads SVGAGI (reference sequence). In DNA, the CDR3 is TGTGCCAGCAGAGCCGGACAGGGCCCCCAGCCCCAGCATTTT. Translation gives CASRAGQGPQPQHF.

This clone was observed once. V gene TRBV15 combines with J gene TRBJ2-1, with a tentative D call TRBD2 (6 bases). Between the trimmed V and J ends, which lost 6 bases and 2 bases, there was a span of 17 bases. CDR3 size: 16 residues. Germline V CDR1 and CDR2: LNHNV, YYDKDF (reference sequence). The CDR3 sequence: CATRVGGTLAYNEQFF. The CDR3 DNA reads as TGTGCCACCAGAGTTGGCGGGACGCTCGCCTACAATGAGCAGTTCTTC.

Only a few counts were recorded for this clone. This sequence joins TRBV19 and TRBJ1-1; no clear D gene. Trimming took 3 bases from V and 3 from J, leaving 11 bases between them. Germline V gene lookup returns CDR1 LNHDA and CDR2 SQIVND (reference sequence). The CDR3 consists of 14 residues. The CDR3 DNA follows: TGTGCCAGTAGTATGAGAGGGCTATACACTGAAGCTTTCTTT. It yields the protein CASSMRGLYTEAFF.

The CDR3 DNA reads TGTGCCAGCAGCTATAAACAGGGGGCGAATGGCTACACCTTC. Its protein is CASSYKQGANGYTF. The chain links TRBV7-8 to TRBJ1-2, with 9 bases matching TRBD1. The ends lost 4 bases at V and 6 bases at J; junction bases unmatched: 6. The CDR3 has 14 amino acids. Germline lookup yields CDR1 SGHVS and CDR2 FQNEAQ.

This clone came up once. V usage is TRBV7-8 and J usage is TRBJ2-7; weak D call: TRBD1 (5 bases). Germline V gene data show CDR1 as SGHVS and CDR2 as FQNEAQ. The ends were cut back, 3 bases at V and 3 bases at J, with 9 bases in the middle. The CDR3 loop spans 13 amino acids. The CDR3 DNA reads as TGTGCCAGCAGCTTTGGCGACAGCTACGAGCAGTACTTC. Amino acids: CASSFGDSYEQYF.

The chain is built from TRBV5-1 and TRBJ1-1; 11 nucleotides agree with TRBD1. V shed 0 bases, J shed 6 bases, and the junction held 4 bases outside the gene matches. The CDR3 totals 15 residues. Germline CDR1 SGHRS, CDR2 YFSETQ. The CDR3 nucleotides read TGCGCCAGCAGCTTGGACCGGGACAGGGGGTCTGAAGCTTTCTTT. The encoded protein is CASSLDRDRGSEAFF.

V is TRBV11-2 and J is TRBJ1-2; no firm D call. With 2 bases removed from V and 7 bases from J, the gap between germline ends came to 14 bases. This CDR3 has 14 residues. Germline CDR1 reads SGHAT; CDR2 reads FQNNGV. CDR3 coding DNA: TGTGCCAGCAGCTTAAGGTCGGGTCCCGCTGGCTACACCTTC. It codes for CASSLRSGPAGYTF.

The chain carries TRBV7-2 and TRBJ2-3; 7 nucleotides match TRBD2. V was pared by 0 bases and J by 9 bases, with 12 bases of the junction left unmatched. The CDR3 extends over 16 amino acids. CDR1 is SGHTA, CDR2 FQGNSA, per germline. CDR3 amino acids: CASSLALMGGGGTQYF. DNA for the CDR3: TGTGCCAGCAGCTTAGCTCTCATGGGCGGGGGTGGGACGCAGTATTTT. The variable domain in full, completed from reference TRBV7-2 and TRBJ2-3, reads GAGVSQSPSNKVTEKGKDVELRCDPISGHTALYWYRQSLGQGLEFLIYFQGNSAPDKSGLPSDRFSAERTGGSVSTLTIQRTQQEDSAVYLCASSLALMGGGGTQYFGPGTRLTVL.

This clone has only one observation. This chain uses TRBV4-3 with TRBJ2-7; possibly TRBD2 for D (6 bases). Germline loops: CDR1 LGHNA, CDR2 YSLEER. Trimming stripped 0 bases from V and 0 bases from J, with 15 bases between. This CDR3 comprises 17 residues. DNA for the CDR3: TGCGCCAGCAGCCAAGAAGAGGCGGGGATAAGCTCCTACGAGCAGTACTTC. It encodes CASSQEEAGISSYEQYF.

The chain carries TRBV5-1 and TRBJ2-3, with TRBD2 identical over 9 bases. The germline V gene encodes CDR1 SGHRS and CDR2 YFSETQ. The CDR3 has 15 amino acids. J was trimmed by 0 bases and V by 5 bases; bases with no gene match: 4. The CDR3 coding sequence is TGCGCCAGCAGAGAGAGCGGGGGGAGCACAGATACGCAGTATTTT. Protein product: CASRESGGSTDTQYF.

The gene calls are TRBV18 and TRBJ2-2; 14 nucleotides align to TRBD2. This CDR3 has 19 amino acids. Germline CDR1 and CDR2: KGHSH and LQKENI. V lost 1 base and J lost 2; bases outside the gene matches: 6. Written as DNA, the CDR3 is TGTGCCAGCTCACCACTGCGACTAGCGGGGGGGGCCAACACCGGGGAGCTGTTTTTT. Translation: CASSPLRLAGGANTGELFF.

This clone has a single count. The chain couples TRBV10-3 to TRBJ1-1; possibly TRBD1 for D (6 bases). V gave up 2 bases and J gave up 2 bases, with 9 bases separating them. This CDR3 contains 14 residues. The germline gives CDR1 ENHRY, CDR2 SYGVKD. CDR3: CAISEPDSNTEAFF. In DNA, the CDR3 is TGTGCCATCAGTGAGCCGGACAGTAACACTGAAGCTTTCTTT.

The chain is built from TRBV7-2 and TRBJ2-7; 9 nucleotides align to TRBD1. The CDR3 extends over 15 amino acids. The ends lost 5 bases at V and 3 bases at J; junction bases unmatched: 8. Germline lookup yields CDR1 SGHTA and CDR2 FQGNSA. The CDR3 loop reads CASSTAGTGNYEQYF. The CDR3 bases are TGTGCCAGCAGCACGGCAGGGACAGGGAACTACGAGCAGTACTTC.

This chain connects TRBV9 to TRBJ1-5; 8 bases agree with TRBD1. V dropped 3 bases and J dropped 5; count of bases not matched to a gene: 7. Per germline, CDR1 SGDLS and CDR2 YYNGEE. This CDR3 has 15 residues. The CDR3 is CASSEEGQGDQPQHF. CDR3 DNA sequence: TGTGCCAGCAGCGAGGAAGGACAGGGTGATCAGCCCCAGCATTTT.

CDR3 bases: TGCGCCAGCAGCCATGCAGGGGTGAGCTCCTACAATGAGCAGTTCTTC. It codes for CASSHAGVSSYNEQFF. This rearrangement joins TRBV4-3 to TRBJ2-1; D is possibly TRBD1 (6 bases). CDR1 is LGHNA, CDR2 YSLEER, per germline. The CDR3 runs 16 residues. The V end was cut by 3 bases, the J end by 0 bases, with 12 bases between.